Below, one TCR beta chain is given with its context. In the original workflow: Amplification from reference gene primers served as the basis for estimated nucleated cell counts. Clones were read by immunoSEQ multiplex PCR, and TCRdb kept only the in-frame ones, dropping some. V, J and clone size derive from that table, while D and trimming were established from the DNA sequence. The sample includes roughly 32,000 clones, around 77% of them seen just once. The source of the sample is a study of blood T cell repertoires in COVID-19. Across the whole study: Sample material is recorded as cDNA or gDNA derived from T cells, B-cell-depleted T cells, or PBMCs.

The CDR3 is 15 amino acids. Germline values: CDR1 SGHNT, CDR2 YYREEE (reference sequence). The ends were cut back, 0 bases at V and 7 bases at J, with 13 bases in the middle. V and J are TRBV5-4 and TRBJ1-4, with D possibly matching TRBD1 (5 bases). The sequence came from a human donor in a cohort sampled during active COVID-19. The sequencing input was peripheral blood. CDR3 bases: TGTGCCAGCAGCTTGGCCGGGGGTTTCGTTGAAAAACTGTTTTTT. This encodes CASSLAGGFVEKLFF.